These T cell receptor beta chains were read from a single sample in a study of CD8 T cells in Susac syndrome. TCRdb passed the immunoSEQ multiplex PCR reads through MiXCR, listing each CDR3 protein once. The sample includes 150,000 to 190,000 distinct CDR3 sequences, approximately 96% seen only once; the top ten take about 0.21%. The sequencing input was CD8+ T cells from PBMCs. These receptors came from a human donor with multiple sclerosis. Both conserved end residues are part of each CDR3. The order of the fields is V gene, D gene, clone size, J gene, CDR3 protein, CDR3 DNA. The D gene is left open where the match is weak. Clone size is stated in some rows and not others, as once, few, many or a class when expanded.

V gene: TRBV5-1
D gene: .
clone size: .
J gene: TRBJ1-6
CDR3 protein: CASSLGGPDYNSPLHF
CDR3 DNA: TGCGCCAGCAGCTTGGGTGGACCTGACTATAATTCACCCCTCCACTTT

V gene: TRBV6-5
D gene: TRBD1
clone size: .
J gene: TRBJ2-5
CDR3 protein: CASLDRETQYF
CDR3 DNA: TGTGCCAGCCTGGACAGGGAGACCCAGTACTTC

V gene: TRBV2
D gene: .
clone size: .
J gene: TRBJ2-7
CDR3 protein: CASIEGPGPYEQYF
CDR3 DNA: TGTGCCAGCATTGAGGGGCCGGGCCCCTACGAGCAGTACTTC

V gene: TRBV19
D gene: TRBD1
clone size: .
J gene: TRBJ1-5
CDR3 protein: CASTLRQGAQGNQPQHF
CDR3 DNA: TGTGCCAGTACCCTTAGACAGGGGGCGCAGGGCAATCAGCCCCAGCATTTT

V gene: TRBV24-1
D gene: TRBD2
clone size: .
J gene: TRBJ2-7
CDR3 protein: CATEGWGTSGGSPSYEQYF
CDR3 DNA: TGTGCCACGGAAGGATGGGGGACTAGCGGGGGTTCTCCTTCCTACGAGCAGTACTTC

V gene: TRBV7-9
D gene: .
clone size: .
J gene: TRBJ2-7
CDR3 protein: CASSLFSRTTYEQYF
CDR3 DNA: TGTGCCAGCAGCTTATTCAGCAGAACGACCTACGAGCAGTACTTC

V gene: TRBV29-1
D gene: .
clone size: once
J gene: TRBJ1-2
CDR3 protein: CSVDPGTKAGYTF
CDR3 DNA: TGCAGCGTTGATCCCGGGACCAAGGCTGGCTACACCTTC

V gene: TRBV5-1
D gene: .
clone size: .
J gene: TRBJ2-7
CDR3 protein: CASSLAAGGVSYEQYF
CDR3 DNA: TGCGCCAGCAGCTTGGCCGCCGGGGGAGTCTCCTACGAGCAGTACTTC

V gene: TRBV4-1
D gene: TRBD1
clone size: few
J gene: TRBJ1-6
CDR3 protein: CASSHRSTGDFYNSPLHF
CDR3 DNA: TGCGCCAGCAGCCATCGGTCTACAGGGGACTTCTATAATTCACCCCTCCACTTT

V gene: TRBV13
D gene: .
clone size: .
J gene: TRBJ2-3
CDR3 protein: CASSNTDTQYF
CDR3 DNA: TGTGCCAGCAGCAACACAGATACGCAGTATTTT

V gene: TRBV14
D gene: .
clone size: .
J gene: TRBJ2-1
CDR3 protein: CASSQVAYDEQFF
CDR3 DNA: TGTGCCAGCAGCCAGGTGGCTTACGATGAGCAGTTCTTC

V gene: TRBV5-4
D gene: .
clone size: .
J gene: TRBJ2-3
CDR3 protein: CASSLQGYTDTQYF
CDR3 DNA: TGTGCCAGCAGCTTGCAGGGCTACACAGATACGCAGTATTTT

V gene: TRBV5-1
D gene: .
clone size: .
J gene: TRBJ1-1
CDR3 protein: CASSPSPEHLNTEAFF
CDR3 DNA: TGCGCCAGCAGCCCGTCACCCGAACACCTGAACACTGAAGCTTTCTTT

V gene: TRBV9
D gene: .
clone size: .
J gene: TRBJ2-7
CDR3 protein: CASSPLGVAYEQYF
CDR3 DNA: TGTGCCAGCAGCCCGCTCGGGGTAGCCTACGAGCAGTACTTC

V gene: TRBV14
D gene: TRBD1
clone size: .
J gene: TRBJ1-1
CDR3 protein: CASSQVTWQGVAGSAEAFF
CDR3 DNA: TGTGCCAGCAGCCAAGTCACGTGGCAGGGGGTCGCTGGGTCGGCTGAAGCTTTCTTT

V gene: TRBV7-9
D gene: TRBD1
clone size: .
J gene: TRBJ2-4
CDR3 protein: CASSSGQVKNIQYF
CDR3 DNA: TGTGCCAGCAGCTCGGGACAGGTCAAAAACATTCAGTACTTC

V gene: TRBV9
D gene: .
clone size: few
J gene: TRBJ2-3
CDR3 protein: CASSVGGRSTDTQYF
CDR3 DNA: TGTGCCAGCAGCGTAGGGGGAAGGTCCACAGATACGCAGTATTTT

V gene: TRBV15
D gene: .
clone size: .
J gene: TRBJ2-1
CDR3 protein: CATSFRYNEQFF
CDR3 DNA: TGTGCCACCAGCTTCCGTTACAATGAGCAGTTCTTC

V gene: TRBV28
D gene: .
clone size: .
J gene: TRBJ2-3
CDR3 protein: CASSPGSSRTDTQYF
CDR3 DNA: TGTGCCAGCAGTCCGGGAAGCAGTCGCACAGATACGCAGTATTTT

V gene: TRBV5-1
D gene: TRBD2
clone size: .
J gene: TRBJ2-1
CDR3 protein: CASSLVAGGAYNEQFF
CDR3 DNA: TGCGCCAGCAGCTTGGTAGCGGGGGGTGCCTACAATGAGCAGTTCTTC

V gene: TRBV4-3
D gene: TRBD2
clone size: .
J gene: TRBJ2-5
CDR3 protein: CASSQEASGASGETQYF
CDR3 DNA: TGCGCCAGCAGCCAAGAGGCTAGCGGTGCCTCGGGGGAGACCCAGTACTTC

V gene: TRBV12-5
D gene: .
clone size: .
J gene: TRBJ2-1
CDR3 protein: CASGTDSNEQFF
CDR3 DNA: TGTGCTAGTGGGACGGACAGCAATGAGCAGTTCTTC

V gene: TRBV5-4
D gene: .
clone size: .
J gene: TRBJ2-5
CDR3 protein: CASSLLGAWRETQYF
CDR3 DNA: TGTGCCAGCAGCTTATTGGGGGCTTGGAGGGAGACCCAGTACTTC

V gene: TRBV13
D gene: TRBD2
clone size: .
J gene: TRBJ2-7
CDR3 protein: CASSSQAGASYEQYF
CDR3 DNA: TGTGCCAGCAGCTCCCAAGCGGGGGCCTCCTACGAGCAGTACTTC

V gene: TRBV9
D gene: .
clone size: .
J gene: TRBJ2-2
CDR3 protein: CASSGSRNTGELFF
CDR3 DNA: TGTGCCAGCAGCGGGTCTCGGAACACCGGGGAGCTGTTTTTT

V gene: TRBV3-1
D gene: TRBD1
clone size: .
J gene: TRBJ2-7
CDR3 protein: CASSHTGVRPFGYEQYF
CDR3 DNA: TGTGCCAGCAGCCATACAGGGGTGAGACCGTTCGGCTACGAGCAGTACTTC

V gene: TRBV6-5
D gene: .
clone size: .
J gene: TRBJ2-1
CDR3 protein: CASSYNGGQFF
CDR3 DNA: TGTGCCAGCAGTTACAACGGGGGGCAGTTCTTC

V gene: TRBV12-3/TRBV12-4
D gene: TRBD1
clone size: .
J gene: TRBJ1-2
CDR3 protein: CASSWGQGASYGYTF
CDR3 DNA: TGTGCCAGCAGTTGGGGACAGGGGGCGAGCTATGGCTACACCTTC

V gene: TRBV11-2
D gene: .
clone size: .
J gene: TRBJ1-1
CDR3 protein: CASSEDGRGTEAFF
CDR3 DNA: TGTGCCAGCAGCGAAGATGGGAGGGGAACTGAAGCTTTCTTT

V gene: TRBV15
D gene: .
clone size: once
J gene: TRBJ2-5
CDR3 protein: CATEGIRGNKETQYF
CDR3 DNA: TGTGCCACCGAGGGAATCAGGGGAAATAAAGAGACCCAGTACTTC

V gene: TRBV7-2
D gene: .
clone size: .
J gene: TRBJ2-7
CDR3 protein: CASSFSDEQYF
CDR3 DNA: TGTGCCAGCAGCTTTAGCGACGAGCAGTACTTC

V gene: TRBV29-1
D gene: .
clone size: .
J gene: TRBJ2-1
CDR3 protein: CSVESPLRRESYNEQFF
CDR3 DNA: TGCAGCGTTGAAAGTCCCTTGAGGAGAGAATCCTACAATGAGCAGTTCTTC

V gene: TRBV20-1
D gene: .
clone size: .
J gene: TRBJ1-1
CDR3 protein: CSAVAVNTEAFF
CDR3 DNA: TGCAGTGCCGTGGCAGTTAACACTGAAGCTTTCTTT

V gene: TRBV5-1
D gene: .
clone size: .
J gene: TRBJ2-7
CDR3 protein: CASRAGSSYEQYF
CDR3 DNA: TGCGCCAGCAGGGCCGGCAGCTCCTACGAGCAGTACTTC

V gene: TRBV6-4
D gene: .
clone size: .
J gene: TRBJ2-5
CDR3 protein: CASVMCGKTEQETQYF
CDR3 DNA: TGTGCCAGCGTGATGTGTGGCAAGACGGAGCAAGAGACCCAGTACTTC

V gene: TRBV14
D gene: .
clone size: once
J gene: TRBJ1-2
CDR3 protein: CASSQVSRYGYTF
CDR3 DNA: TGTGCCAGCAGCCAAGTCAGCCGCTATGGCTACACCTTC

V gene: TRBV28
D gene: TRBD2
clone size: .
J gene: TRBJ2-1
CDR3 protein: CASSLSFRGGHNEQFF
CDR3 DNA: TGTGCCAGCAGTTTGTCATTTCGGGGGGGGCACAATGAGCAGTTCTTC

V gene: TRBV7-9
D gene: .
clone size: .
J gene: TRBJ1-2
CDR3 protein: CASSPLTANYGYTF
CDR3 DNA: TGTGCCAGCAGCCCCCTGACAGCCAACTATGGCTACACCTTC

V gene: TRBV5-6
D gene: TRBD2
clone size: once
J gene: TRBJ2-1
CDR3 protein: CASSSAGIEFF
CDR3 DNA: TGTGCCAGCAGCTCAGCGGGGATCGAGTTCTTC

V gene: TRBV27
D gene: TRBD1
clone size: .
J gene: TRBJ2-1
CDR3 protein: CASSSYTGAYNEQFF
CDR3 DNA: TGTGCCAGCAGTTCTTATACAGGGGCCTACAATGAGCAGTTCTTC